The next 20 T cell receptor beta chains were all read from a single sample in a study of Tregs in tolerant kidney transplant recipients. Assay used: immunoSEQ multiplex PCR; TCRdb lists only in-frame clones, some missing. The top ten hold 0.3% to 0.4% of the sample, which has 70,000 to 95,000 clones, approximately 90% seen once. The sample consisted of Tregs from blood, taken before the transplant. These receptors came from a human donor who received a combined kidney and bone marrow transplant.

The V gene is TRBV4-2, the J gene TRBJ2-3; 10 bases fit TRBD2. Germline lookup yields CDR1 LGHNA and CDR2 YNFKEQ. The CDR3 length is 16 residues. The V segment lost 4 bases and the J segment 1 base; nucleotides outside the gene matches: 5. The CDR3 region is CASSPIGLAGTDTQYF. DNA for the CDR3: TGTGCCAGCAGCCCGATAGGACTAGCGGGCACAGATACGCAGTATTTT.

The V and J genes are TRBV4-2 and TRBJ2-1; 14 positions agree with TRBD2. The germline V gene encodes CDR1 LGHNA and CDR2 YNFKEQ. J gave up 9 bases and V 2 bases, and 9 bases lay outside the gene matches. This CDR3 spans 17 amino acids. The CDR3 DNA is TGTGCCAGCAGCCAACCCGGGACTAGCGGGAGAATTAGTGAGCAGTTCTTC. It yields the protein CASSQPGTSGRISEQFF.

V usage is TRBV18 and J usage is TRBJ2-7; a weak D match, TRBD1 (6 bases). The V gene lost 6 bases and the J gene lost 9 bases, with 18 bases spanning the gap. Germline V gene data show CDR1 as KGHSH and CDR2 as LQKENI. This CDR3 has 13 amino acids. CDR3 sequence reads: CASSPTDSFAQYF. The CDR3 DNA sequence: TGTGCCAGCTCCCCAACGGACAGTTTCGCGCAGTACTTC.

The chain has TRBV28 and TRBJ2-2; 7 bases are a match to TRBD1. V lost 6 bases and J lost 0; bases outside the gene matches: 4. Germline V gene data show CDR1 as MDHEN and CDR2 as SYDVKM. The CDR3 has 15 amino acids. The DNA of the CDR3 is TGTGCCAGCAGGCGGCAGGGGGCGAACACCGGGGAGCTGTTTTTT. It yields the protein CASRRQGANTGELFF.

The chain recombines TRBV6-6 with TRBJ1-5; 8 bases are shared with TRBD1. The V segment lost 8 bases and the J segment 5 bases; nucleotides outside the gene matches: 2. Per germline, CDR1 MNHNY and CDR2 SVGAGI (reference sequence). This CDR3 is built from 12 residues. The CDR3 protein is CASDRGYQPQHF. In nucleotides, the CDR3 is TGTGCCAGCGACAGGGGATATCAGCCCCAGCATTTT.

The rearrangement links TRBV5-7 to TRBJ1-2, with D possibly TRBD1 on 5 matching bases. TRBV5-7 is given ORF status, its function remaining uncertain. CDR3 length: 16 residues. The V end lost 0 bases, the J end lost 2 bases, and 14 bases lay between the germline ends. CDR3: CASSLGGRGPNYGYTF. The CDR3 DNA reads as TGTGCCAGCAGCTTGGGGGGGAGGGGCCCGAACTATGGCTACACCTTC.

The chain recombines TRBV4-2 with TRBJ2-1, with 8 bases matching TRBD2. Germline values: CDR1 LGHNA, CDR2 YNFKEQ. The CDR3 is made up of 17 amino acids. V trimming: 5 bases; J trimming: 6 bases; junction bases outside the gene matches: 15. The CDR3 spells CASSYTLIGGGSNEQFF. The CDR3 DNA reads as TGTGCCAGCAGCTACACACTTATAGGCGGGGGGTCCAATGAGCAGTTCTTC.

V usage is TRBV28 and J usage is TRBJ2-7; TRBD2 aligns across 11 bases. Germline V gives CDR1 MDHEN, CDR2 SYDVKM. The CDR3 length is 14 residues. V dropped 6 bases and J dropped 5; count of bases not matched to a gene: 6. In nucleotides, the CDR3 is TGTGCCAGCAGATCCCCGGGACTAGCGGACGAGCAGTACTTC. The encoded protein is CASRSPGLADEQYF.

V usage is TRBV7-7 and J usage is TRBJ2-5; 8 bases are a match to TRBD1. Trimming took 5 bases from V and 4 from J; bases not matched to a gene: 6. Germline V gives CDR1 SSHAT, CDR2 FNYEAQ (reference sequence). CDR3 length equals 14 residues. As DNA, the CDR3 is TGTGCCAGCAGCGCCGGACAGGGTATAGAGACCCAGTACTTC. Encoded protein: CASSAGQGIETQYF.

This chain connects TRBV28 to TRBJ2-5, with 7 bases fitting TRBD1. V trimming: 6 bases; J trimming: 4 bases; junction bases outside the gene matches: 11. CDR1 is MDHEN and CDR2 is SYDVKM in the germline V gene. The CDR3 runs to 15 residues. This CDR3 is CASSPLETGRETQYF. CDR3 sequence (DNA): TGTGCCAGCAGCCCATTAGAGACAGGGAGAGAGACCCAGTACTTC.

The chain carries TRBV4-1 and TRBJ2-7; tentatively, D is TRBD2 (7 bases). The V end lost 0 bases, the J end lost 3 bases, and 12 bases lay between the germline ends. In germline, CDR1 is MGHRA, CDR2 YSYEKL. The CDR3 sequence is 15 residues long. CDR3 coding DNA: TGCGCCAGCAGCCAAGAAGGCGGGGGCTTCTACGAGCAGTACTTC. Translation: CASSQEGGGFYEQYF.

This clone appeared once. This rearrangement joins TRBV5-1 to TRBJ2-7, with 7 nucleotides matching TRBD1. V dropped 4 bases and J dropped 2; count of bases not matched to a gene: 9. Germline assignment: CDR1 SGHRS and CDR2 YFSETQ. CDR3 size: 15 residues. Here the CDR3 DNA reads TGCGCCAGCAGCCTCCTCGGGACAGCAACCTACGAGCAGTACTTC. Its translation: CASSLLGTATYEQYF.

CDR3 sequence (DNA): TGTGCCAGCAGCTTGGAGGCCTACAATGAGCAGTTCTTC. Encoded protein: CASSLEAYNEQFF. The chain couples TRBV5-5 to TRBJ2-1; no definite D call. Germline V gene data show CDR1 as SGHKS and CDR2 as YYEKEE (reference sequence). This CDR3 has 13 amino acids. V lost 0 bases and J lost 2, with 3 bases in between.

The CDR3, as DNA: TGTGCCAGCAGCTTAAGTAGCGGGAGGGTAGTAGGGGACATTCAGTACTTC. Its translation is CASSLSSGRVVGDIQYF. V gene TRBV7-9 combines with J gene TRBJ2-4, with 11 bases identical to TRBD2. The CDR3 spans 17 residues. The trim removed 2 bases at V and 8 bases at J, leaving 11 bases unmatched. Germline V gene data show CDR1 as SEHNR and CDR2 as FQNEAQ (reference sequence).

The chain recombines TRBV30 with TRBJ2-4; the match to TRBD1 covers 9 bases. With V trimmed by 4 bases and J by 6 bases, 7 bases remained unmatched. CDR1 and CDR2 from the germline V gene are GTSNPN and SVGIG (reference sequence). The length of the CDR3 is 14 residues. CDR3 DNA: TGTGCCTGGATGGGACAGGGAGGGGGAAACATTCAGTACTTC. Its translation is CAWMGQGGGNIQYF.

The chain carries TRBV18 and TRBJ2-7; TRBD2 aligns across 9 bases. Per germline, CDR1 KGHSH and CDR2 LQKENI. The CDR3 runs 14 residues. With 6 bases clipped from V and 3 bases from J, the junction kept 6 bases outside the gene matches. CDR3 loop: CASSAAGGSYEQYF. The CDR3 DNA is TGTGCCAGCTCGGCAGCGGGAGGCAGCTACGAGCAGTACTTC.

The chain has TRBV7-8 and TRBJ1-3; D is unclear. CDR1 and CDR2 from the germline V gene are SGHVS and FQNEAQ. This CDR3 comprises 13 residues. V lost 0 bases and J lost 4, with 4 bases in between. CDR3 bases: TGTGCCAGCAGCTTAGCGTTAGGAAACACCATATATTTT. This gives the protein CASSLALGNTIYF. Together with reference TRBV7-8 and TRBJ1-3, the CDR3 gives the full variable domain: GAGVSQSPRYKVAKRGQDVALRCDPISGHVSLFWYQQALGQGPEFLTYFQNEAQLDKSGLPSDRFFAERPEGSVSTLKIQRTQQEDSAVYLCASSLALGNTIYFGEGSWLTVV.

The chain joins TRBV5-1 to TRBJ2-5; maybe TRBD1 (6 bases). The CDR3 covers 17 residues. Germline assignment: CDR1 SGHRS and CDR2 YFSETQ. Deletions cut 5 bases from V and 5 bases from J, with 25 bases between. This CDR3 reads CASSSSTQGNPGETQYF. As DNA, the CDR3 is TGCGCCAGCAGTTCCTCTACCCAGGGGAACCCTGGGGAGACCCAGTACTTC. Together with reference TRBV5-1 and TRBJ2-5, the CDR3 gives the full variable domain: KAGVTQTPRYLIKTRGQQVTLSCSPISGHRSVSWYQQTPGQGLQFLFEYFSETQRNKGNFPGRFSGRQFSNSRSEMNVSTLELGDSALYLCASSSSTQGNPGETQYFGPGTRLLVL.

The chain joins TRBV19 to TRBJ2-7, with 9 positions matching TRBD1. J gave up 6 bases and V 3 bases, and 6 bases lay outside the gene matches. The germline V gene encodes CDR1 LNHDA and CDR2 SQIVND (reference sequence). The CDR3 has 14 residues. The DNA of the CDR3 is TGTGCCAGTAGTATGGTGGGACAGGGAAGCGAGCAGTACTTC. Protein sequence: CASSMVGQGSEQYF.

The gene calls are TRBV7-2 and TRBJ2-1; 7 nucleotides match TRBD2. The CDR3 extends over 16 amino acids. After removal of 2 bases from V and 4 bases from J, the junction contained 8 bases not matched to a gene. Germline values: CDR1 SGHTA, CDR2 FQGNSA. The CDR3 bases are TGTGCCAGCAGCTTACTGGCGGGAGTTCGGTACAATGAGCAGTTCTTC. Translating it yields CASSLLAGVRYNEQFF.